The 7 T cell receptor beta chains below come from one sample, sequenced in a study of T cell responses to AZD1222 COVID-19 vaccine. Assay: immunoSEQ multiplex PCR; the TCRdb copy retains only in-frame clones and omits some. This sample has around 160,000 clones, with about 90% found just once. Sequenced material: peripheral blood, taken on day 0 of AZD1222 vaccination. These TCRs come from an adult in good health.

V is TRBV5-6 and J is TRBJ1-1; TRBD1 might be the D (5 bases). The germline gives CDR1 SGHDT, CDR2 YYEEEE. This CDR3 has 11 residues. Trimming left V 1 base short and J 10 bases short, with 8 bases between. The CDR3 DNA follows: TGTGCCAGCAGCTTGTCGGGGCCAGCTTTCTTT. As protein: CASSLSGPAFF.

The chain uses TRBV12-3 or TRBV12-4 and TRBJ1-1; no clear D gene. Trimming removed 5 bases at V and 8 bases at J, with 15 bases between. This CDR3 comprises 13 residues. CDR3 region: CASSLTYLNEAFF. The CDR3, as DNA: TGTGCCAGCAGTCTGACCTATCTTAACGAAGCTTTCTTT.

The gene calls are TRBV2 and TRBJ1-4; the D is unclear. The V gene's germline CDR1 is SNHLY and CDR2 FYNNEI. The ends were cut back, 6 bases at V and 4 bases at J, with 12 bases in the middle. This CDR3 has 14 amino acids. The CDR3 DNA reads TGTGCCAGCAGCGGGTCGGCCGGTAATGAAAAACTGTTTTTT. This translates into CASSGSAGNEKLFF.

The count of this clone is one. The chain joins TRBV12-5 to TRBJ2-3; the D is unclear. V lost 1 base and J lost 4, with 15 bases in between. In germline, CDR1 is LGHNT, CDR2 FRNRAP. This CDR3 spans 16 amino acids. DNA for the CDR3: TGTGCTAGTGGTTTGGCCCCGGTTGCCAGTCCAGATACGCAGTATTTT. This encodes CASGLAPVASPDTQYF.

The V and J genes are TRBV20-1 and TRBJ1-1; a weak D match, TRBD1 (6 bases). Trimming shortened V by 7 bases and J by 1 base, and 7 bases separated the two germline ends. This CDR3 spans 11 amino acids. Germline CDR1 and CDR2: DFQATT and SNEGSKA (reference sequence). DNA of the CDR3: TGCAGTGGGGGACAGAACACTGAAGCTTTCTTT. Amino acid sequence: CSGGQNTEAFF.

The V and J genes are TRBV4-2 and TRBJ2-1; 14 bases are a match to TRBD2. V dropped 0 bases and J dropped 10; count of bases not matched to a gene: 5. From germline, CDR1 is LGHNA and CDR2 YNFKEQ. This CDR3 region has 16 residues. DNA of the CDR3: TGTGCCAGCAGCCAAGATGGGACTAGCGGGAGAGGGGAGCAGTTCTTC. It is translated as CASSQDGTSGRGEQFF.

This rearrangement joins TRBV28 to TRBJ1-2; D not resolved. The CDR3 runs to 16 residues. V was cut by 11 bases and J by 0 bases, with 22 bases left in between. The germline gives CDR1 MDHEN, CDR2 SYDVKM. The CDR3 here is CASYPRGRFSNYGYTF. In nucleotides, the CDR3 is TGTGCCTCGTATCCCCGGGGTAGGTTCTCTAACTATGGCTACACCTTC.